This paragraph covers one T cell receptor (beta chain) sequence. This entry belongs to a study of T cell responses to AZD1222 COVID-19 vaccine. CDR1 is LGHNA, CDR2 YSLEER, per germline. The V end was cut by 0 bases, the J end by 2 bases, with 13 bases between. The CDR3 loop spans 17 amino acids. TCRdb keeps only in-frame clones here, not all; method: immunoSEQ multiplex PCR. The sample yields approximately 190,000 clones, approximately 91% seen once. The rearrangement links TRBV4-3 to TRBJ1-4; TRBD1 might be the D (5 bases). The sequences come from peripheral blood, collected on day 0 of AZD1222 vaccination. This TCR came from an adult in good health. The CDR3 nucleotides read TGCGCCAGCAGCCAAGATGGGGCCCACGGGACTAATGAAAAACTGTTTTTT. It is translated as CASSQDGAHGTNEKLFF.